These T cell receptor beta chains were read from a single sample in a study of blood T cells in healthy people across ages. One entry per CDR3 protein, called by TCRdb with MiXCR from the 5' RACE reads. This table has some 860,000 distinct CDR3 sequences, more than 55% appearing once. Sequencing was carried out using blood. The receptor set was obtained from a man aged 35 to 55 in good health. The CDR3 runs from the conserved cysteine through the conserved F or W. Fields, in order: D gene, J gene, CDR3 length, clone size, V gene, CDR3 DNA, CDR3 protein. A D gene is named only where the DNA matches it firmly. Clone size, where shown, is once, few, many, or a class for clones that have expanded.

d_call: -; j_call: TRBJ2-7; cdr3_length: 12; clone_size: -; v_call: TRBV2; cdr3_nt: TGTGCCAGCAGTGAAATCTCCCCCGAGCAGTACTTC; cdr3_aa: CASSEISPEQYF
d_call: TRBD2; j_call: TRBJ2-7; cdr3_length: 16; clone_size: -; v_call: TRBV20-1; cdr3_nt: TGCAGTGCTAGAGATACTACTAGCGGGGGCCCCTACGAGCAGTACTTC; cdr3_aa: CSARDTTSGGPYEQYF
d_call: TRBD2; j_call: TRBJ2-1; cdr3_length: 15; clone_size: -; v_call: TRBV11-2; cdr3_nt: TGTGCCAGCAGTTCTCTAGCGGGGAAATACAATGAGCAGTTCTTC; cdr3_aa: CASSSLAGKYNEQFF
d_call: -; j_call: TRBJ2-5; cdr3_length: 14; clone_size: -; v_call: TRBV7-9; cdr3_nt: TGTGCCAGCAGCCCGACCCCCACCACAAGCCGGCAGTACTTC; cdr3_aa: CASSPTPTTSRQYF
d_call: -; j_call: TRBJ1-1; cdr3_length: 13; clone_size: -; v_call: TRBV12-3/TRBV12-4; cdr3_nt: TGTGCCAGCAGTTTGTTAGGGGAGACTGAAGCTTTCTTT; cdr3_aa: CASSLLGETEAFF
d_call: TRBD2; j_call: TRBJ2-1; cdr3_length: 21; clone_size: -; v_call: TRBV20-1; cdr3_nt: TGCAGTGCTAGAGTCCTACCTAGGAAACTAGCGGGAGGGGGCCCATACAATGAGCAGTTCTTC; cdr3_aa: CSARVLPRKLAGGGPYNEQFF
d_call: -; j_call: TRBJ2-5; cdr3_length: 15; clone_size: -; v_call: TRBV9; cdr3_nt: TGTGCCAGCAGCCCAGAGGGGAGCTGGGTAGAGACCCAGTACTTC; cdr3_aa: CASSPEGSWVETQYF
d_call: TRBD2; j_call: TRBJ2-3; cdr3_length: 15; clone_size: few; v_call: TRBV20-1; cdr3_nt: TGCAGTGCCGGAGGCGGACTAGCGCCCACAGATACGCAGTATTTT; cdr3_aa: CSAGGGLAPTDTQYF
d_call: -; j_call: TRBJ2-7; cdr3_length: 16; clone_size: -; v_call: TRBV6-5; cdr3_nt: TGTGCCAGCAGTTACGTAGGGGGTAGGAGCTCCTACGAGCAGTACTTC; cdr3_aa: CASSYVGGRSSYEQYF
d_call: -; j_call: TRBJ1-2; cdr3_length: 12; clone_size: once; v_call: TRBV20-1; cdr3_nt: TGCAGTGCCCCTGGGGCTAACTATGGCTACACCTTC; cdr3_aa: CSAPGANYGYTF
d_call: -; j_call: TRBJ2-3; cdr3_length: 12; clone_size: -; v_call: TRBV28; cdr3_nt: TGTGCCAGCAGCAGCATTATGGATACGCAGTATTTT; cdr3_aa: CASSSIMDTQYF
d_call: -; j_call: TRBJ2-5; cdr3_length: 12; clone_size: once; v_call: TRBV29-1; cdr3_nt: TGCAGCGTTGACACGTACCAAGAGACCCCGTACTTC; cdr3_aa: CSVDTYQETPYF
d_call: -; j_call: TRBJ2-1; cdr3_length: 15; clone_size: few; v_call: TRBV5-6; cdr3_nt: TGTGCCAGCAGCTTCCAGGGCTTTGGGAACAATGAGCAGTTCTTC; cdr3_aa: CASSFQGFGNNEQFF
d_call: -; j_call: TRBJ1-1; cdr3_length: 13; clone_size: -; v_call: TRBV6-5; cdr3_nt: TGTGCCACCCGTCTGGGGGGCGGCACTGAAGCTTTCTTT; cdr3_aa: CATRLGGGTEAFF
d_call: TRBD1; j_call: TRBJ1-1; cdr3_length: 14; clone_size: -; v_call: TRBV12-3/TRBV12-4; cdr3_nt: TGTGCCAGCAGGGGACAGGGGGTACCTAGGGAAGCTTTCTTT; cdr3_aa: CASRGQGVPREAFF
d_call: -; j_call: TRBJ1-4; cdr3_length: 12; clone_size: few; v_call: TRBV20-1; cdr3_nt: TGCAGCTTGGACAGAACTAATGAAAAACTGTTTTTT; cdr3_aa: CSLDRTNEKLFF
d_call: -; j_call: TRBJ1-1; cdr3_length: 13; clone_size: once; v_call: TRBV7-9; cdr3_nt: TGTGCCAGCAGAGAAACAGGGACTCCTGAAGCTTTCTTT; cdr3_aa: CASRETGTPEAFF
d_call: TRBD1; j_call: TRBJ1-1; cdr3_length: 15; clone_size: -; v_call: TRBV15; cdr3_nt: TGTGCCACCAGCAAAGACAGGGGGCAAGGCACTGAAGCTTTCTTT; cdr3_aa: CATSKDRGQGTEAFF
d_call: -; j_call: TRBJ2-7; cdr3_length: 14; clone_size: -; v_call: TRBV7-2; cdr3_nt: TGTGCCAGCAGCTTAGTAACGGCCTCCTACGAGCAGTACTTC; cdr3_aa: CASSLVTASYEQYF
d_call: -; j_call: TRBJ2-3; cdr3_length: 13; clone_size: few; v_call: TRBV20-1; cdr3_nt: TGCAGTCCCTGGGCAGGGGGCACAGATACGCAGTATTTT; cdr3_aa: CSPWAGGTDTQYF
d_call: TRBD1; j_call: TRBJ1-4; cdr3_length: 15; clone_size: -; v_call: TRBV5-1; cdr3_nt: TGCGCCAGCAGCGGGGACAGGGTCGAAAATGAAAAACTGTTTTTT; cdr3_aa: CASSGDRVENEKLFF
d_call: -; j_call: TRBJ1-1; cdr3_length: 14; clone_size: few; v_call: TRBV7-2; cdr3_nt: TGTGCCAGCAGCTTTGCAGGGCGGAACACTGAAGCTTTCTTT; cdr3_aa: CASSFAGRNTEAFF
d_call: -; j_call: TRBJ1-6; cdr3_length: 13; clone_size: -; v_call: TRBV12-3/TRBV12-4; cdr3_nt: TGTGCCAGCAGTTTACAGTCTAATTCACCCCTCCACTTT; cdr3_aa: CASSLQSNSPLHF
d_call: -; j_call: TRBJ2-5; cdr3_length: 15; clone_size: -; v_call: TRBV4-2; cdr3_nt: TGTGCCAGCAGCCAAGATCCGAGGGGGACAGAGACCCAGTACTTC; cdr3_aa: CASSQDPRGTETQYF
d_call: -; j_call: TRBJ2-5; cdr3_length: 16; clone_size: once; v_call: TRBV6-1; cdr3_nt: TGTGCCAGCAGTTCATCAACAGGGAATTGGGGAGAGACCCAGTACTTC; cdr3_aa: CASSSSTGNWGETQYF
d_call: TRBD2; j_call: TRBJ2-4; cdr3_length: 14; clone_size: -; v_call: TRBV27; cdr3_nt: TGTGCCAGCAGTTCAACGGGGATAGCGGGAGAGCAGTACTTC; cdr3_aa: CASSSTGIAGEQYF
d_call: -; j_call: TRBJ2-7; cdr3_length: 12; clone_size: many; v_call: TRBV5-1; cdr3_nt: TGTGCCAGCAGCTTAGAGGGCTACGAGCAGTACTTC; cdr3_aa: CASSLEGYEQYF
d_call: TRBD1; j_call: TRBJ2-7; cdr3_length: 14; clone_size: -; v_call: TRBV25-1; cdr3_nt: TGTGCCAGCAGAGGGGACAGGAGCTACAATGAGCAGTACTTC; cdr3_aa: CASRGDRSYNEQYF
d_call: -; j_call: TRBJ2-7; cdr3_length: 12; clone_size: few; v_call: TRBV29-1; cdr3_nt: TGCAGCGTTGTCCGGGCGAACTACGAGCAGTACTTC; cdr3_aa: CSVVRANYEQYF
d_call: -; j_call: TRBJ2-1; cdr3_length: 14; clone_size: -; v_call: TRBV29-1; cdr3_nt: TGCAGCGTTGAAGCGGTGACAGGTTACAATGAGCAGTTCTTC; cdr3_aa: CSVEAVTGYNEQFF
d_call: TRBD1; j_call: TRBJ1-6; cdr3_length: 15; clone_size: -; v_call: TRBV9; cdr3_nt: TGTGCCAGCAGCGTTTGGGACAGTCGGAATTCACCCCTCCACTTT; cdr3_aa: CASSVWDSRNSPLHF
d_call: TRBD1; j_call: TRBJ2-2; cdr3_length: 14; clone_size: -; v_call: TRBV5-1; cdr3_nt: TGCGCCAGCAGGGGGACAGGGAACACCGGGGAGCTGTTTTTT; cdr3_aa: CASRGTGNTGELFF
d_call: -; j_call: TRBJ2-1; cdr3_length: 17; clone_size: few; v_call: TRBV27; cdr3_nt: TGTGCCAGCAGCCCTCCCCGAGAATCCGGGGGGCCCAATGAGCAGTTCTTC; cdr3_aa: CASSPPRESGGPNEQFF
d_call: -; j_call: TRBJ1-5; cdr3_length: 14; clone_size: -; v_call: TRBV6-1; cdr3_nt: TGTGCCAGCAGTGAAGCCTCCATAGGGCAGCCCCAGCATTTT; cdr3_aa: CASSEASIGQPQHF
d_call: -; j_call: TRBJ1-2; cdr3_length: 13; clone_size: few; v_call: TRBV10-3; cdr3_nt: TGTGCCATCAGTAAGGACCCTAACTATGGCTACACCTTC; cdr3_aa: CAISKDPNYGYTF
d_call: -; j_call: TRBJ1-2; cdr3_length: 14; clone_size: -; v_call: TRBV15; cdr3_nt: TGTGCCACCAGCAGACCGCAGGGTTGGAACGGCTACACCTTC; cdr3_aa: CATSRPQGWNGYTF
d_call: TRBD2; j_call: TRBJ2-5; cdr3_length: 13; clone_size: -; v_call: TRBV6-5; cdr3_nt: TGTGCCAGCAGTCTGGGACTAGCGGATCAGCAGTACTTC; cdr3_aa: CASSLGLADQQYF
d_call: TRBD2; j_call: TRBJ2-5; cdr3_length: 12; clone_size: few; v_call: TRBV29-1; cdr3_nt: TGCAGCGCCGGTGGGGGGGAAGAGACCCAGTACTTC; cdr3_aa: CSAGGGEETQYF
d_call: TRBD1; j_call: TRBJ2-1; cdr3_length: 14; clone_size: -; v_call: TRBV29-1; cdr3_nt: TGCAGCGTCCGGGACAGGGGGCTGGTCGATGAGCAGTTCTTC; cdr3_aa: CSVRDRGLVDEQFF
d_call: -; j_call: TRBJ2-7; cdr3_length: 12; clone_size: -; v_call: TRBV5-4; cdr3_nt: TGTGCCAGCAGCGCCCCGGGTTCCGAGCAGTACTTC; cdr3_aa: CASSAPGSEQYF
d_call: TRBD1; j_call: TRBJ2-7; cdr3_length: 14; clone_size: once; v_call: TRBV6-6; cdr3_nt: TGTGCCAGCAGTTACTCCGACAGGGTAGGCGAGCAGTACTTC; cdr3_aa: CASSYSDRVGEQYF
d_call: -; j_call: TRBJ2-1; cdr3_length: 15; clone_size: -; v_call: TRBV6-5; cdr3_nt: TGTGCCAGCAGCCGAAGACCGACGGACTACAATGAGCAGTTCTTC; cdr3_aa: CASSRRPTDYNEQFF
d_call: TRBD1; j_call: TRBJ2-3; cdr3_length: 15; clone_size: -; v_call: TRBV10-3; cdr3_nt: TGTGCCATCAGCGGACAGGGGGTGGGCACAGATACGCAGTATTTT; cdr3_aa: CAISGQGVGTDTQYF
d_call: TRBD2; j_call: TRBJ2-5; cdr3_length: 16; clone_size: many; v_call: TRBV24-1; cdr3_nt: TGTGCCACCAGTGACGGGGGTCAGAGCGGGAGGAATGAGCAGTACTTC; cdr3_aa: CATSDGGQSGRNEQYF
d_call: -; j_call: TRBJ1-2; cdr3_length: 15; clone_size: -; v_call: TRBV7-8; cdr3_nt: TGTGCCAGCAGCTCGACCGGGACGCCGCCCCCGGGCTACACCTTC; cdr3_aa: CASSSTGTPPPGYTF
d_call: -; j_call: TRBJ2-5; cdr3_length: 15; clone_size: -; v_call: TRBV27; cdr3_nt: TGTGCCAGCAGTCTTCCAGGGGGGCTCCAAGAGACCCAGTACTTC; cdr3_aa: CASSLPGGLQETQYF
d_call: TRBD2; j_call: TRBJ2-1; cdr3_length: 15; clone_size: -; v_call: TRBV19; cdr3_nt: TGTGCCAGTAGATCGAATAGCGGGTATTACAATGAGCAGTTCTTC; cdr3_aa: CASRSNSGYYNEQFF
d_call: -; j_call: TRBJ1-2; cdr3_length: 12; clone_size: -; v_call: TRBV29-1; cdr3_nt: TGCAGCGTTGACGACGGGGGAAATGGCTACACCTTC; cdr3_aa: CSVDDGGNGYTF
d_call: -; j_call: TRBJ1-1; cdr3_length: 15; clone_size: -; v_call: TRBV7-9; cdr3_nt: TGTGCCAGCAGCTTAGCGCGGACCGAGAACACTGAAGCTTTCTTT; cdr3_aa: CASSLARTENTEAFF
d_call: -; j_call: TRBJ1-1; cdr3_length: 13; clone_size: -; v_call: TRBV7-3; cdr3_nt: TGTGCCAGCAGCGACATGTCGAACACTGAAGCTTTCTTT; cdr3_aa: CASSDMSNTEAFF
d_call: TRBD1; j_call: TRBJ2-6; cdr3_length: 16; clone_size: -; v_call: TRBV28; cdr3_nt: TGTGCCAGCAGTTCCCCGGACAGGCGGGTGGCCAACGTCCTGACTTTC; cdr3_aa: CASSSPDRRVANVLTF
d_call: -; j_call: TRBJ2-3; cdr3_length: 14; clone_size: -; v_call: TRBV7-2; cdr3_nt: TGTGCCAGCAGCTCCTATGTTTCAGCAGATACGCAGTATTTT; cdr3_aa: CASSSYVSADTQYF
d_call: TRBD2; j_call: TRBJ2-6; cdr3_length: 17; clone_size: -; v_call: TRBV5-1; cdr3_nt: TGTGCCAGCAGCTTGGTTAGCGGGGATCCTGGGGCCAACGTCCTGAATTTC; cdr3_aa: CASSLVSGDPGANVLNF
d_call: -; j_call: TRBJ2-1; cdr3_length: 14; clone_size: -; v_call: TRBV18; cdr3_nt: TGTGCCGGCTCACCGCAACGGGACAAAAATGAGCAGTTCTTC; cdr3_aa: CAGSPQRDKNEQFF